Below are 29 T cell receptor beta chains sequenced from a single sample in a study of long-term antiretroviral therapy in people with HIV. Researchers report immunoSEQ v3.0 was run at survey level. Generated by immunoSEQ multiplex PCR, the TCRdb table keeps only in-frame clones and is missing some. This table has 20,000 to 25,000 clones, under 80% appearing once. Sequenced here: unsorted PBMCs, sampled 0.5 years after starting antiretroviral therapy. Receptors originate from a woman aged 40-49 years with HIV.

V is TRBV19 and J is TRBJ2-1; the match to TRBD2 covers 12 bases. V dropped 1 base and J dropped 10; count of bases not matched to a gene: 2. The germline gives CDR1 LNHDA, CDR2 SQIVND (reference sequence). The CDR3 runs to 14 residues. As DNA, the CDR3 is TGTGCCAGTAGTATAGGGCTAGCGGGGGGGGAGCAGTTCTTC. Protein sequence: CASSIGLAGGEQFF.

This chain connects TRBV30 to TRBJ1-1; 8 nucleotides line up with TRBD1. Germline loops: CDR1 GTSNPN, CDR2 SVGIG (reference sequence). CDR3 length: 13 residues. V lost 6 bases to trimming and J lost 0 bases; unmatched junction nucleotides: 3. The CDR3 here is CACSGQVNTEAFF. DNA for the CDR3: TGTGCCTGTTCGGGACAGGTGAACACTGAAGCTTTCTTT.

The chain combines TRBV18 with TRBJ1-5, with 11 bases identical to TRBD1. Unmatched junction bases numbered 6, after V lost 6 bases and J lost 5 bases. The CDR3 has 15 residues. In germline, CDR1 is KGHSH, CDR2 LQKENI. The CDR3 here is CASSRSGQGDQPQHF. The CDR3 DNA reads TGTGCCAGCTCCCGCTCGGGACAGGGGGATCAGCCCCAGCATTTT.

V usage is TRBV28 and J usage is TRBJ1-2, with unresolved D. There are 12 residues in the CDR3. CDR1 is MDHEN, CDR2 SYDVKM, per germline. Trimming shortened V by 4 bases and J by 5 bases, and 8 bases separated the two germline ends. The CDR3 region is CASSSLTYGYTF. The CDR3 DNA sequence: TGTGCCAGCAGTTCCCTGACATATGGCTACACCTTC.

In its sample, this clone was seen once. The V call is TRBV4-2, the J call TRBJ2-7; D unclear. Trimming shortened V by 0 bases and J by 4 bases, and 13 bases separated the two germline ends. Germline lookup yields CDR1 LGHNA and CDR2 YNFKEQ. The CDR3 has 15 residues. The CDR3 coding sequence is TGTGCCAGCAGCCAAGATTTATGGAAGGAGTACGAGCAGTACTTC. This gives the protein CASSQDLWKEYEQYF.

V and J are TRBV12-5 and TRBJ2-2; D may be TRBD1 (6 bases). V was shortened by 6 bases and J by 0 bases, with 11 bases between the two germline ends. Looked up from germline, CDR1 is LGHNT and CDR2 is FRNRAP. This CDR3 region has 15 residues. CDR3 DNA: TGTGCTAGTGGATCGGACAGAACGAACACCGGGGAGCTGTTTTTT. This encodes CASGSDRTNTGELFF. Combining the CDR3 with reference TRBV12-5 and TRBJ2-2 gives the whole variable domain DARVTQTPRHKVTEMGQEVTMRCQPILGHNTVFWYRQTMMQGLELLAYFRNRAPLDDSGMPKDRFSAEMPDATLATLKIQPSEPRDSAVYFCASGSDRTNTGELFFGEGSRLTVL.

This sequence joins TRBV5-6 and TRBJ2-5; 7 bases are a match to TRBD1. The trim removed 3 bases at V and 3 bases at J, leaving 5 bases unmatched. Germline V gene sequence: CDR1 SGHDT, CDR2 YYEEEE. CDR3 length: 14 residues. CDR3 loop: CASSSPQGKETQYF. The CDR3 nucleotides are TGTGCCAGCAGCTCTCCACAGGGGAAAGAGACCCAGTACTTC.

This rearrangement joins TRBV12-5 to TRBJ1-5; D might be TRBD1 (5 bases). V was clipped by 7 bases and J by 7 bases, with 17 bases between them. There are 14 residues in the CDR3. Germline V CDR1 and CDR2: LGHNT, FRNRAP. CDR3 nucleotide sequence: TGTGCTAGTGCCCGGGGACTTAAAGGACAGCCCCAGCATTTT. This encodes CASARGLKGQPQHF.

The chain's CDR3 is CASSLDRVRETQYF. The CDR3 coding sequence is TGTGCCAGCAGCTTGGACCGGGTGAGAGAGACCCAGTACTTC. The chain joins TRBV5-4 to TRBJ2-5; D gene uncertain. Germline V gene data show CDR1 as SGHNT and CDR2 as YYREEE (reference sequence). Trimming shortened V by 0 bases and J by 4 bases, and 10 bases separated the two germline ends. The CDR3 totals 14 residues.

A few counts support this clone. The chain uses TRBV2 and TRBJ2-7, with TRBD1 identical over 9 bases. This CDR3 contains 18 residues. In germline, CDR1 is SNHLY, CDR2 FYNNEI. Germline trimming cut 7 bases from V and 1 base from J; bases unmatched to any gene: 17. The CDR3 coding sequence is TGTGCCAGCAAGACCGGGACAGGGTCGTGGCGAGGTTCCTACGAGCAGTACTTC. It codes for CASKTGTGSWRGSYEQYF.

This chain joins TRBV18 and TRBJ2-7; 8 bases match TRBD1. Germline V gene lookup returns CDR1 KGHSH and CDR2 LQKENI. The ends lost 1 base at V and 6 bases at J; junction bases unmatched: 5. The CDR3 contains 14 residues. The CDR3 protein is CASSPRGQGTEQYF. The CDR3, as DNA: TGTGCCAGCTCACCACGCGGACAGGGAACCGAGCAGTACTTC.

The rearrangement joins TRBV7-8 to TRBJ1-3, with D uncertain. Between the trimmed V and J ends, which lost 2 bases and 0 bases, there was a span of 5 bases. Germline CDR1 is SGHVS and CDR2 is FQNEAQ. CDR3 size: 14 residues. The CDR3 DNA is TGTGCCAGCAGCTTACAGGTCTCTGGAAACACCATATATTTT. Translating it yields CASSLQVSGNTIYF. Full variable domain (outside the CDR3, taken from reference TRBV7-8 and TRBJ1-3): GAGVSQSPRYKVAKRGQDVALRCDPISGHVSLFWYQQALGQGPEFLTYFQNEAQLDKSGLPSDRFFAERPEGSVSTLKIQRTQQEDSAVYLCASSLQVSGNTIYFGEGSWLTVV.

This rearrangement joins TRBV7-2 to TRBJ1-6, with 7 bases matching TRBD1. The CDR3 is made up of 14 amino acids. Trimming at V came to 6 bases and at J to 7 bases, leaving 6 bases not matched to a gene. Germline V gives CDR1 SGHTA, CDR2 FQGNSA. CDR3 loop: CASSLDRTNSPLHF. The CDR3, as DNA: TGTGCCAGCAGTTTGGACAGGACCAATTCACCCCTCCACTTT.

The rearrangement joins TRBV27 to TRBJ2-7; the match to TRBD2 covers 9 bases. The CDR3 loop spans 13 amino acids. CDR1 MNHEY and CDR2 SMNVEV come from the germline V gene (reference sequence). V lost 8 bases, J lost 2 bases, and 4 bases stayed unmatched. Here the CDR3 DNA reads TGTGCCAGCCAGCGGACTAGCGCCTACGAGCAGTACTTC. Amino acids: CASQRTSAYEQYF.

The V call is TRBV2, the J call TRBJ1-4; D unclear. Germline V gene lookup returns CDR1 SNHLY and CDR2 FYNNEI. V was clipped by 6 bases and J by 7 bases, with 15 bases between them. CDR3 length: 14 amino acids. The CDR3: CASSLRGGFEKLFF. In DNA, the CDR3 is TGTGCCAGCAGCCTACGGGGAGGGTTTGAAAAACTGTTTTTT. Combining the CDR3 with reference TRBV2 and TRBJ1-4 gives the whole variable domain EPEVTQTPSHQVTQMGQEVILRCVPISNHLYFYWYRQILGQKVEFLVSFYNNEISEKSEIFDDQFSVERPDGSNFTLKIRSTKLEDSAMYFCASSLRGGFEKLFFGSGTQLSVL.

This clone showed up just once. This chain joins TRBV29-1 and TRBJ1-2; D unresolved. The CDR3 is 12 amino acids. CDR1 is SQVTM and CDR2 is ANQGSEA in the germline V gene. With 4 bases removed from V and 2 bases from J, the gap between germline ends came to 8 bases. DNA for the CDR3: TGCAGCGTTGTGACCGGCAACTATGGCTACACCTTC. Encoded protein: CSVVTGNYGYTF.

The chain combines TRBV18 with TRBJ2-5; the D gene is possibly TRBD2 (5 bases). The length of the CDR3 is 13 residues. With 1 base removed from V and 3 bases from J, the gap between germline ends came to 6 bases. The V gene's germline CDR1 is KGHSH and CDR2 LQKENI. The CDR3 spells CASSPQEEETQYF. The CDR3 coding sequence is TGTGCCAGCTCACCACAGGAGGAAGAGACCCAGTACTTC. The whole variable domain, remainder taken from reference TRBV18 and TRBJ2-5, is NAGVMQNPRHLVRRRGQEARLRCSPMKGHSHVYWYRQLPEEGLKFMVYLQKENIIDESGMPKERFSAEFPKEGPSILRIQQVVRGDSAAYFCASSPQEEETQYFGPGTRLLVL.

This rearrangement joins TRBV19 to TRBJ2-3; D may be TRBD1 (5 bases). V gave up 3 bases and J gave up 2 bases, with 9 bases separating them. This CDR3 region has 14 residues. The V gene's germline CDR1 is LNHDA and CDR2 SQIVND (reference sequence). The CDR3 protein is CASSIAQATDTQYF. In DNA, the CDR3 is TGTGCCAGTAGTATCGCACAGGCCACAGATACGCAGTATTTT.

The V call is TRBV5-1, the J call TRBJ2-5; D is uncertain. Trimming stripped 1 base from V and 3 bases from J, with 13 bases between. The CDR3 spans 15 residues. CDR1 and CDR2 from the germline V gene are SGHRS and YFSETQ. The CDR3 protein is CASSLSVPEKETQYF. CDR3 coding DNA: TGCGCCAGCAGCTTGAGCGTTCCGGAGAAAGAGACCCAGTACTTC.

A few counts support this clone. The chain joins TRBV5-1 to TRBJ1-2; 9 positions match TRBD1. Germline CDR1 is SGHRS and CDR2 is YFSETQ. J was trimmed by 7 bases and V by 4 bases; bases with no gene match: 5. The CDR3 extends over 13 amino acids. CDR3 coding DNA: TGCGCCAGCAGCCCTGACAGGGGGGCTGGCTACACCTTC. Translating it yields CASSPDRGAGYTF.

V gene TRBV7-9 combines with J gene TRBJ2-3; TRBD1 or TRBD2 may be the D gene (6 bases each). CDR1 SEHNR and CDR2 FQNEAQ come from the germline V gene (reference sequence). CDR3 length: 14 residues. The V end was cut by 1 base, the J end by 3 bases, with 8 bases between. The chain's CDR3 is CASSLGGATDTQYF. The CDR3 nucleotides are TGTGCCAGCAGCTTAGGGGGGGCTACAGATACGCAGTATTTT.

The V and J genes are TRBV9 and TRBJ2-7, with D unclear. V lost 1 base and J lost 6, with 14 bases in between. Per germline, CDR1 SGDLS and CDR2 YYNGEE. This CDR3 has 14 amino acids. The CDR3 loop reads CASSVFDGPLEQYF. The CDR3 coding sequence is TGTGCCAGCAGCGTATTTGATGGCCCCCTCGAGCAGTACTTC.

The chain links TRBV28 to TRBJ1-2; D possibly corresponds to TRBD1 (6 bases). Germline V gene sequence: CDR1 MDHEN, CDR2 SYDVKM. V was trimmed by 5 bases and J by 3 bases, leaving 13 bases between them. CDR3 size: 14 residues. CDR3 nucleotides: TGTGCCAGCAGTCCACAGGGTACTTACTATGGCTACACCTTC. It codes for CASSPQGTYYGYTF.

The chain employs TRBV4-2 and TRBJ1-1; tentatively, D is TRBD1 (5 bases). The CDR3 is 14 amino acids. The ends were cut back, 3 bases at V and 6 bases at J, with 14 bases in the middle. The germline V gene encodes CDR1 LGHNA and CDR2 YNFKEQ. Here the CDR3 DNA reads TGTGCCAGCAGCCATACAGGCCCCACCGCTGAAGCTTTCTTT. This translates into CASSHTGPTAEAFF.

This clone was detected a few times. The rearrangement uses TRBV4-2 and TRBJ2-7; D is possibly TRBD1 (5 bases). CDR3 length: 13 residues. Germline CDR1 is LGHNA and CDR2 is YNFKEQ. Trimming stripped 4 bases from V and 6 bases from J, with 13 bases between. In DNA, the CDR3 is TGTGCCAGCAGCCGCGGCCAGGGTCTCGAGCAGTACTTC. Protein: CASSRGQGLEQYF.

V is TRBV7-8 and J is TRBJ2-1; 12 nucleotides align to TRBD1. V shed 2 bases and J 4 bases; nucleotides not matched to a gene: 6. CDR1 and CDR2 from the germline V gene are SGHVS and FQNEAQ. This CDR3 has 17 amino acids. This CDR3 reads CASSLTGTGGWYNEQFF. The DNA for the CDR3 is TGTGCCAGCAGCTTAACCGGGACAGGGGGCTGGTACAATGAGCAGTTCTTC.

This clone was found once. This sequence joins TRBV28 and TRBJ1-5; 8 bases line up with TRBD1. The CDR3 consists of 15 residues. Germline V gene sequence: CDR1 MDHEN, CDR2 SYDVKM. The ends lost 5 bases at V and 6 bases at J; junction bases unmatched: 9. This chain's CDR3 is CASSLLQGEGQPQHF. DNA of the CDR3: TGTGCCAGCAGTCTCTTACAGGGGGAGGGTCAGCCCCAGCATTTT.

The CDR3 here is CASSQDVNQGTSNQPQHF. The CDR3 bases are TGCGCCAGCAGCCAAGATGTGAATCAGGGAACTAGCAATCAGCCCCAGCATTTT. This chain connects TRBV4-1 to TRBJ1-5; D is possibly TRBD1 (5 bases). Germline CDR1 is MGHRA and CDR2 is YSYEKL. V shed 0 bases and J shed 0 bases, with 15 bases lying between them. This CDR3 has 18 residues.

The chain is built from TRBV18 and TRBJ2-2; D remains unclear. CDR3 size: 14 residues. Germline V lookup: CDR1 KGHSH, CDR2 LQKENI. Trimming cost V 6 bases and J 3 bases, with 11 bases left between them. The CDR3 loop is CASSRDTYTGELFF. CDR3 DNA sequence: TGTGCCAGCTCCCGCGACACTTACACCGGGGAGCTGTTTTTT.